These 12 T cell receptor beta chains share one sample of origin, sequenced in a study of blood T cell repertoires in COVID-19. The protocol was immunoSEQ multiplex PCR, while the TCRdb copy is restricted to in-frame clones and leaves out a portion. The repertoire holds roughly 170,000 clones, with around four fifths as singletons. Sequencing used PBMCs or T cells enriched from blood (not recorded which). These TCRs come from a woman between 50 and 59 years old who had recovered from COVID-19.

J is TRBJ1-3 and V is TRBV5-6, with D possibly matching TRBD1 (5 bases). The CDR3 is 15 amino acids. The germline V gene encodes CDR1 SGHDT and CDR2 YYEEEE. With 5 bases removed from V and 2 bases from J, the gap between germline ends came to 14 bases. This chain's CDR3 is CASSRTPKAGNTIYF. The CDR3 nucleotides read TGTGCCAGCAGTAGGACACCGAAGGCTGGAAACACCATATATTTT.

This clone was found a few times. The chain links TRBV7-2 to TRBJ1-5; D not resolved. Germline-derived CDR1 and CDR2 are SGHTA and FQGNSA. This CDR3 contains 13 residues. Trimming left V 7 bases short and J 0 bases short, with 7 bases between. Written as DNA, the CDR3 is TGTGCCAGCACCCCAGATAGCAATCAGCCCCAGCATTTT. Its protein product is CASTPDSNQPQHF.

The chain is built from TRBV6-5 and TRBJ1-2; D is perhaps TRBD1 (6 bases). CDR3 size: 15 residues. Germline-derived CDR1 and CDR2 are MNHEY and SVGAGI. V was pared by 2 bases and J by 0 bases, with 10 bases between. This CDR3 reads CASSYMRGTNYGYTF. The CDR3 coding sequence is TGTGCCAGCAGTTACATGAGGGGGACTAACTATGGCTACACCTTC.

The rearrangement uses TRBV18 and TRBJ2-3, with TRBD2 identical over 11 bases. After removal of 7 bases from V and 4 bases from J, the junction contained 10 bases not matched to a gene. Germline V CDR1 and CDR2: KGHSH, LQKENI. The CDR3 extends over 16 amino acids. The CDR3 here is CASCDFLAGGSDTQYF. The CDR3 coding sequence is TGTGCCAGCTGCGACTTTCTAGCGGGAGGCTCAGATACGCAGTATTTT.

The chain employs TRBV5-5 and TRBJ1-5, with a possible D match to TRBD1 (6 bases). The CDR3 extends over 16 amino acids. Per the germline V gene, CDR1 is SGHKS and CDR2 is YYEKEE (reference sequence). With 4 bases removed from V and 6 bases from J, the gap between germline ends came to 20 bases. CDR3 bases: TGTGCCAGCAGCCTGGGGCCAGGGGTTTTAGGTCAGCCCCAGCATTTT. Its translation is CASSLGPGVLGQPQHF.

This clone was seen a handful of times. This chain uses TRBV7-8 with TRBJ1-2; tentatively, D is TRBD1 (5 bases). V lost 5 bases, J lost 4 bases, and 14 bases lay in between. The CDR3 covers 14 residues. Per germline, CDR1 SGHVS and CDR2 FQNEAQ. CDR3 in amino acids: CASSPAGGGYGYTF. CDR3 DNA: TGTGCCAGCAGCCCAGCCGGGGGGGGCTATGGCTACACCTTC.

V and J are TRBV4-3 and TRBJ1-2, with D maybe TRBD1 (6 bases). The CDR3 runs 14 residues. Trimming stripped 0 bases from V and 8 bases from J, with 13 bases between. The germline gives CDR1 LGHNA, CDR2 YSLEER. The CDR3 protein is CASSQDPYQGGYTF. The CDR3 nucleotides read TGCGCCAGCAGCCAAGACCCATATCAGGGGGGCTACACCTTC.

This chain uses TRBV21-1 with TRBJ2-3; TRBD1 is taken as the D call from the table, unchecked against the DNA. TRBV21-1 is listed as a pseudogene. The CDR3 has 18 amino acids. This CDR3 reads CASSKEGGLNGSTDTQYF. CDR3 nucleotide sequence: TGTGCCAGCAGCAAAGAAGGGGGTTTGAACGGAAGCACAGATACGCAGTATTTT.

The chain combines TRBV19 with TRBJ1-3, with D unresolved. Germline assignment: CDR1 LNHDA and CDR2 SQIVND (reference sequence). There are 18 residues in the CDR3. Trimming removed 9 bases at V and 1 base at J, with 25 bases between. In DNA, the CDR3 is TGTGCCAGCCTTGGTCCTTTATCCGGCGGGCGTTCTGGAAACACCATATATTTT. This codes for CASLGPLSGGRSGNTIYF.

This sequence joins TRBV7-9 and TRBJ1-4, with D perhaps TRBD1 (6 bases). From germline, CDR1 is SEHNR and CDR2 FQNEAQ (reference sequence). CDR3 length: 15 amino acids. The ends were cut back, 1 base at V and 5 bases at J, with 11 bases in the middle. In nucleotides, the CDR3 is TGTGCCAGCAGCTTAGGTCAGGGGCCGAATGAAAAACTGTTTTTT. Translating it yields CASSLGQGPNEKLFF.

V is TRBV7-9 and J is TRBJ1-1; D might be TRBD1 (6 bases). Germline values: CDR1 SEHNR, CDR2 FQNEAQ (reference sequence). The CDR3 length is 16 residues. Deletions cut 4 bases from V and 5 bases from J, with 20 bases between. The CDR3 loop is CASSSLVGQRATEAFF. CDR3 in DNA: TGTGCCAGCAGCTCCCTTGTTGGACAGAGGGCGACTGAAGCTTTCTTT.

This chain joins TRBV6-4 and TRBJ1-5; possibly TRBD1 for D (6 bases). V gave up 7 bases and J gave up 2 bases, with 18 bases separating them. The germline CDR1 and CDR2 sequences are MRHNA and SNTAGT. The CDR3 runs 16 residues. The CDR3 loop is CASTPRGGHGNQPQHF. The CDR3 nucleotides read TGTGCCAGCACCCCTCGGGGGGGGCATGGCAATCAGCCCCAGCATTTT.